These 20 T cell receptor beta chains came from one sample sequenced in a study of blood T cell repertoires in COVID-19. Profiled with immunoSEQ multiplex PCR; TCRdb holds only in-frame clones, not every one. The sample has about 400,000 clones, roughly 86% seen once. Sequences were obtained from PBMCs or T cells enriched from blood (not recorded which). The receptor source for this set is a middle-aged woman with acute COVID-19.

This chain connects TRBV5-1 to TRBJ2-2; the D gene is possibly TRBD1 (5 bases). Germline loops: CDR1 SGHRS, CDR2 YFSETQ. The V end was cut by 1 base, the J end by 5 bases, with 12 bases between. The CDR3 runs to 15 residues. The CDR3 region has the DNA TGCGCCAGCAGCTTGACCGAGGCAGGGACCGGGGAGCTGTTTTTT. The encoded protein is CASSLTEAGTGELFF.

The chain carries TRBV9 and TRBJ2-1; D might be TRBD2 (6 bases). The CDR3 has 13 amino acids. Trimming removed 0 bases at V and 9 bases at J, with 10 bases between. CDR1 and CDR2 from the germline V gene are SGDLS and YYNGEE. The CDR3 DNA reads as TGTGCCAGCAGCGTAGGTATGGGGGGTGAGCAGTTCTTC. It codes for CASSVGMGGEQFF.

In DNA form, the CDR3 reads TGTGCCAGCAGTTTATCTCTTTTAGCGGGGTGGAATGAGCAGTTCTTC. It encodes CASSLSLLAGWNEQFF. The V gene is TRBV27, the J gene TRBJ2-1, with TRBD2 matching over 8 bases. This CDR3 comprises 16 residues. Germline CDR1 reads MNHEY; CDR2 reads SMNVEV (reference sequence). J was trimmed by 7 bases and V by 0 bases; bases with no gene match: 8.

This clone was seen once. The chain carries TRBV5-1 and TRBJ1-4; D ambiguous. The germline V gene encodes CDR1 SGHRS and CDR2 YFSETQ. This CDR3 region has 12 residues. V lost 4 bases, J lost 4 bases, and 5 bases lay in between. CDR3 protein: CASSQNNEKLFF. The CDR3 DNA sequence: TGCGCCAGCAGCCAAAATAATGAAAAACTGTTTTTT. Full variable domain (remainder filled in from reference TRBV5-1 and TRBJ1-4): KAGVTQTPRYLIKTRGQQVTLSCSPISGHRSVSWYQQTPGQGLQFLFEYFSETQRNKGNFPGRFSGRQFSNSRSEMNVSTLELGDSALYLCASSQNNEKLFFGSGTQLSVL.

J is TRBJ1-1 and V is TRBV4-2, with 8 nucleotides matching TRBD1. The junction had 4 bases not matched to a gene; V was cut back by 4 bases and J by 0 bases. CDR3 length equals 15 residues. Looked up from germline, CDR1 is LGHNA and CDR2 is YNFKEQ. The CDR3 loop is CASSPRQGLNTEAFF. The CDR3 DNA sequence: TGTGCCAGCAGCCCGAGACAGGGGTTGAACACTGAAGCTTTCTTT.

This chain links TRBV5-8 with TRBJ1-4, with D uncertain. The CDR3 has 14 residues. V lost 2 bases and J 10 bases, leaving 15 bases between the germline ends. In germline, CDR1 is SGHTS, CDR2 YDEGEE. In DNA, the CDR3 is TGTGCCAGCAGCTTAGCAGGTATTGGTGGAAAACTGTTTTTT. Translation gives CASSLAGIGGKLFF.

This clone came up a few times. V gene TRBV30 combines with J gene TRBJ1-1, with D uncertain. Germline values: CDR1 GTSNPN, CDR2 SVGIG (reference sequence). There are 13 residues in the CDR3. V was cut by 2 bases and J by 0 bases, with 7 bases left in between. The CDR3 nucleotides read TGTGCCTGGAGTAACAGCATGAACACTGAAGCTTTCTTT. The encoded protein is CAWSNSMNTEAFF.

The rearrangement joins TRBV5-1 to TRBJ1-4, with TRBD1 identical over 10 bases. The CDR3 is 19 amino acids. J gave up 3 bases and V 3 bases, and 14 bases lay outside the gene matches. Germline CDR1 is SGHRS and CDR2 is YFSETQ. The CDR3 loop is CASSSSWTGGIVSNEKLFF. The CDR3 DNA follows: TGCGCCAGCAGCTCCTCTTGGACAGGGGGGATTGTGTCTAATGAAAAACTGTTTTTT.

The chain joins TRBV25-1 to TRBJ1-1; D not resolved. V lost 6 bases and J 1 base, leaving 9 bases between the germline ends. The CDR3 length is 13 residues. CDR1 and CDR2 from the germline V gene are MGHDK and SYGVNS. CDR3 coding DNA: TGTGCCAGCAGGTCTGAGGGGAACACTGAAGCTTTCTTT. Protein: CASRSEGNTEAFF. The full variable domain, rest sourced from reference TRBV25-1 and TRBJ1-1, is EADIYQTPRYLVIGTGKKITLECSQTMGHDKMYWYQQDPGMELHLIHYSYGVNSTEKGDLSSESTVSRIRTEHFPLTLESARPSHTSQYLCASRSEGNTEAFFGQGTRLTVV.

DNA for the CDR3: TGTGCCAGCAGCTCCACGTGGGGCCCCGGCTACACCTTC. This codes for CASSSTWGPGYTF. The chain employs TRBV5-5 and TRBJ1-2; D perhaps matches TRBD1 (5 bases). The CDR3 totals 13 residues. V lost 3 bases, J lost 8 bases, and 14 bases lay in between. In germline, CDR1 is SGHKS, CDR2 YYEKEE (reference sequence).

Only one count was recorded for this clone. The rearrangement links TRBV4-2 to TRBJ2-3; maybe TRBD1 (6 bases). The V and J ends lost 5 bases and 5 bases respectively, with 14 bases between them. CDR1 is LGHNA and CDR2 is YNFKEQ in the germline V gene. The CDR3 is 14 amino acids. CDR3 amino acids: CASSSPQGRDTQYF. CDR3 coding DNA: TGTGCCAGCAGCTCTCCGCAGGGGCGAGATACGCAGTATTTT.

This clone was seen once. The gene calls are TRBV12-3 or TRBV12-4 and TRBJ1-6, with D perhaps matching TRBD1 (5 bases). The germline V and J ends were trimmed by 6 bases and 9 bases, with 12 bases remaining between them. This CDR3 contains 13 residues. CDR3 DNA: TGTGCCAGCAGGCCGACAGCCGGTTCACCCCTCCACTTT. It encodes CASRPTAGSPLHF.

The CDR3 nucleotides are TGTGCCAGCAGCTCAACCCAGGGGGCTGGCGGGGAGCTGTTTTTT. Protein product: CASSSTQGAGGELFF. The J gene is TRBJ2-2, the V gene TRBV9; TRBD1 matches at 8 bases. The J segment lost 7 bases and the V segment lost 4 bases, leaving 9 bases of the junction unmatched. CDR3 length equals 15 residues. CDR1 and CDR2 from the germline V gene are SGDLS and YYNGEE. Filled out from reference TRBV9 and TRBJ2-2, the complete variable domain reads DSGVTQTPKHLITATGQRVTLRCSPRSGDLSVYWYQQSLDQGLQFLIQYYNGEERAKGNILERFSAQQFPDLHSELNLSSLELGDSALYFCASSSTQGAGGELFFGEGSRLTVL.

The chain is built from TRBV29-1 and TRBJ1-2; maybe TRBD1 (6 bases). V was pared by 8 bases and J by 4 bases, with 17 bases between. Germline CDR1 is SQVTM and CDR2 is ANQGSEA. This CDR3 region has 13 residues. The CDR3 is CSFSRTDLYGYTF. The CDR3 bases are TGCAGCTTCTCAAGGACAGACCTCTATGGCTACACCTTC.

This clone was counted between two and nine times. This sequence joins TRBV6-5 and TRBJ1-6, with TRBD1 identical over 9 bases. Trimming took 8 bases from V and 9 from J; bases not matched to a gene: 8. The V gene's germline CDR1 is MNHEY and CDR2 SVGAGI. The CDR3 totals 14 residues. The CDR3 protein is CASGTGGVRSPLHF. The CDR3 DNA follows: TGTGCCAGCGGCACAGGGGGCGTCCGTTCACCCCTCCACTTT.

The rearrangement uses TRBV5-1 and TRBJ1-5; D gene unclear. The CDR3 contains 13 residues. Germline-derived CDR1 and CDR2 are SGHRS and YFSETQ. V was pared by 0 bases and J by 5 bases, with 6 bases between. This CDR3 is CASSLASDQPQHF. The CDR3 nucleotides are TGCGCCAGCAGCTTGGCTAGTGATCAGCCCCAGCATTTT.

This clone came up a few times. J is TRBJ1-2 and V is TRBV3-1 (or the pseudogene TRBV3-2); D is perhaps TRBD1 (6 bases). V was shortened by 1 base and J by 7 bases, with 16 bases between the two germline ends. The CDR3 runs 15 residues. Germline V gene sequence: CDR1 LGHDT, CDR2 YNNKEL (reference sequence). CDR3 nucleotide sequence: TGTGCCAGCAGCCAAGTCGCACAGGGAAGGATTGGCTACACCTTC. Translating it yields CASSQVAQGRIGYTF.

This chain joins TRBV5-1 and TRBJ1-2, with TRBD1 identical over 9 bases. Per germline, CDR1 SGHRS and CDR2 YFSETQ. There are 15 residues in the CDR3. V lost 4 bases to trimming and J lost 4 bases; unmatched junction nucleotides: 8. CDR3 sequence: CASSPGTGNAYGYTF. As DNA, the CDR3 is TGCGCCAGCAGCCCAGGGACAGGGAATGCCTATGGCTACACCTTC.

V is TRBV5-8 and J is TRBJ2-3; 8 bases align to TRBD2. Per the germline V gene, CDR1 is SGHTS and CDR2 is YDEGEE. The CDR3 spans 15 residues. With V trimmed by 1 base and J by 2 bases, 3 bases remained unmatched. The CDR3 protein is CASSLTGGDTDTQYF. The DNA of the CDR3 is TGTGCCAGCAGCTTGACGGGGGGGGACACAGATACGCAGTATTTT.

The V call is TRBV2, the J call TRBJ1-2; D is unresolved. V lost 4 bases and J lost 0, with 12 bases in between. The germline CDR1 and CDR2 sequences are SNHLY and FYNNEI. This CDR3 spans 15 amino acids. CDR3 in DNA: TGTGCCAGCAGTGTTCGGGCACTAGCTAACTATGGCTACACCTTC. It yields the protein CASSVRALANYGYTF.